Presented here are 19 T cell receptor beta chains from one specimen sequenced in a study of blood T cell repertoires in COVID-19. TCRdb's copy holds only in-frame clones and misses some; the assay was immunoSEQ multiplex PCR. This sample has 40,000 to 50,000 clones, with roughly 76% found just once. The material sequenced was peripheral blood. Every receptor here comes from a man aged 65 to 79 with active or convalescent COVID-19.

The chain uses TRBV3-1 (or the pseudogene TRBV3-2) and TRBJ1-2; possibly TRBD1 for D (5 bases). The CDR3 runs 16 residues. V shed 0 bases and J shed 7 bases, with 18 bases lying between them. The V gene's germline CDR1 is LGHDT and CDR2 YNNKEL (reference sequence). The CDR3 sequence: CASSQDLRARQGGYTF. DNA of the CDR3: TGTGCCAGCAGCCAAGATCTAAGAGCTCGGCAGGGTGGCTACACCTTC.

This clone was recorded a few times. The genes are TRBV7-3 and TRBJ2-2; weak D call: TRBD2 (6 bases). Germline-derived CDR1 and CDR2 are SGHTA and FQGTGA. Between the trimmed V and J ends, which lost 5 bases and 6 bases, there was a span of 16 bases. This CDR3 has 15 amino acids. As DNA, the CDR3 is TGTGCCAGCAGCCCAAATTCGGGACTTTCCGGGGAGCTGTTTTTT. Amino acids: CASSPNSGLSGELFF.

The chain uses TRBV6-2 or TRBV6-3 and TRBJ1-2; D perhaps matches TRBD1 (5 bases). Germline V CDR1 and CDR2: MNHEY, SVGEGT. Trimming took 0 bases from V and 6 from J, leaving 11 bases between them. This CDR3 is 14 amino acids long. This chain's CDR3 is CASSYSTTVNGYTF. CDR3 nucleotide sequence: TGTGCCAGCAGTTACTCGACGACAGTTAATGGCTACACCTTC.

The rearrangement links TRBV11-2 to TRBJ1-3, with D tentatively TRBD1 (5 bases). CDR1 and CDR2 (germline): SGHAT, FQNNGV. The CDR3 sequence is 15 residues long. The germline V and J ends were trimmed by 1 base and 0 bases, with 7 bases remaining between them. This chain's CDR3 is CASSLAGVSGNTIYF. Written as DNA, the CDR3 is TGTGCCAGCAGCTTAGCGGGGGTCTCTGGAAACACCATATATTTT. Full variable domain (rest looked up from reference TRBV11-2 and TRBJ1-3): EAGVAQSPRYKIIEKRQSVAFWCNPISGHATLYWYQQILGQGPKLLIQFQNNGVVDDSQLPKDRFSAERLKGVDSTLKIQPAKLEDSAVYLCASSLAGVSGNTIYFGEGSWLTVV.

The chain joins TRBV6-5 to TRBJ1-3; a weak D match, TRBD1 (5 bases). V dropped 10 bases and J dropped 1 base, with 11 bases sitting between them. The CDR3 totals 13 residues. Per germline, CDR1 MNHEY and CDR2 SVGAGI. CDR3: CATRQFSGNTIYF. Written as DNA, the CDR3 is TGTGCCACCCGACAGTTTTCTGGAAACACCATATATTTT.

This clone was picked up one time. The CDR3 loop reads CASSLRLPYTGELFF. Here the CDR3 DNA reads TGTGCCAGCAGCTTGAGACTCCCTTACACCGGGGAGCTGTTTTTT. This rearrangement joins TRBV7-6 to TRBJ2-2; unclear D gene. Germline-derived CDR1 and CDR2 are SGHVS and FNYEAQ. V was cut by 3 bases and J by 3 bases, with 11 bases left in between. The length of the CDR3 is 15 residues.

This chain links TRBV6-5 with TRBJ1-6; D gene uncertain. This CDR3 is 13 amino acids long. Germline V gene sequence: CDR1 MNHEY, CDR2 SVGAGI. Trimming shortened V by 8 bases and J by 7 bases, and 12 bases separated the two germline ends. The CDR3 coding sequence is TGTGCCAGCGAGTCAGGTGGCAATTCACCCCTCCACTTT. This gives the protein CASESGGNSPLHF.

The J gene is TRBJ1-3, the V gene TRBV5-1; 8 positions agree with TRBD1. Germline loops: CDR1 SGHRS, CDR2 YFSETQ. The V gene end was trimmed by 4 bases and the J gene end by 3 bases; junction bases not matched to a gene: 6. The CDR3 is made up of 15 amino acids. In DNA, the CDR3 is TGCGCCAGCAGCGTTCAGGGGGCGGATGGAAACACCATATATTTT. Translation gives CASSVQGADGNTIYF.

This sequence joins TRBV28 and TRBJ1-3; TRBD1 aligns across 9 bases. CDR3 size: 14 residues. The junction had 5 bases not matched to a gene; V was cut back by 7 bases and J by 4 bases. Looked up from germline, CDR1 is MDHEN and CDR2 is SYDVKM. The CDR3 bases are TGTGCCAGCAATGTACAGGGGGCAGGAAACACCATATATTTT. Amino acids: CASNVQGAGNTIYF.

The chain has TRBV6-5 and TRBJ2-7, with D perhaps matching TRBD1 (5 bases). This CDR3 has 14 amino acids. The V end was cut by 5 bases, the J end by 5 bases, with 16 bases between. Germline V gene lookup returns CDR1 MNHEY and CDR2 SVGAGI. The CDR3: CASSTHRFPNEQYF. In nucleotides, the CDR3 is TGTGCCAGCAGTACCCACAGGTTTCCCAACGAGCAGTACTTC.

This chain joins TRBV6-6 and TRBJ1-6; D is perhaps TRBD1 (6 bases). The germline V and J ends were trimmed by 0 bases and 10 bases, with 10 bases remaining between them. Germline CDR1 MNHNY, CDR2 SVGAGI (reference sequence). The CDR3 totals 14 residues. The CDR3 bases are TGTGCCAGCAGTTACTCTACAGGGTCCTCACCCCTCCACTTT. Translated, it gives CASSYSTGSSPLHF.

This sequence joins TRBV29-1 and TRBJ1-4; D not resolved. Germline-derived CDR1 and CDR2 are SQVTM and ANQGSEA. The CDR3 has 14 residues. The germline V and J ends were trimmed by 2 bases and 6 bases, with 13 bases remaining between them. For the CDR3, the DNA is TGCAGCGTTGAATTAGTTGTAATGGATGAAAAACTGTTTTTT. It is translated as CSVELVVMDEKLFF.

This chain connects TRBV9 to TRBJ2-3; 16 bases match TRBD2. Germline V gene data show CDR1 as SGDLS and CDR2 as YYNGEE. This CDR3 has 18 residues. The junction had 6 bases not matched to a gene; V was cut back by 2 bases and J by 3 bases. Here the CDR3 reads CASSVRGLAGGPTDTQYF. The CDR3 DNA is TGTGCCAGCAGCGTGAGGGGACTAGCGGGGGGGCCGACAGATACGCAGTATTTT.

V usage is TRBV2 and J usage is TRBJ2-4, with D possibly matching TRBD2 (6 bases). Per germline, CDR1 SNHLY and CDR2 FYNNEI. Trimming took off 11 bases at V and 0 bases at J, with 17 bases between the two ends. CDR3 length: 15 residues. The CDR3 loop is CAGARRGGAKNIQYF. CDR3 DNA sequence: TGTGCCGGGGCGAGGCGGGGCGGAGCCAAAAACATTCAGTACTTC.

The gene calls are TRBV7-9 and TRBJ2-3, with D perhaps matching TRBD1 (6 bases). The CDR3 runs to 13 residues. CDR1 is SEHNR and CDR2 is FQNEAQ in the germline V gene (reference sequence). Trimming stripped 6 bases from V and 9 bases from J, with 16 bases between. This CDR3 reads CASSTPGVQTQYF. The CDR3 coding sequence is TGTGCCAGCAGTACACCAGGGGTACAGACGCAGTATTTT.

The chain employs TRBV7-9 and TRBJ1-5; 9 bases line up with TRBD1. Germline assignment: CDR1 SEHNR and CDR2 FQNEAQ (reference sequence). Germline trimming cut 5 bases from V and 7 bases from J; bases unmatched to any gene: 6. The CDR3 has 14 residues. CDR3 nucleotide sequence: TGTGCCAGCAGCCCCGGGACAGGGCGGCAGCCCCAGCATTTT. As protein: CASSPGTGRQPQHF.

The chain couples TRBV11-2 to TRBJ1-2; 11 nucleotides match TRBD1. The germline gives CDR1 SGHAT, CDR2 FQNNGV. The CDR3 loop spans 15 amino acids. The ends lost 5 bases at V and 3 bases at J; junction bases unmatched: 5. DNA for the CDR3: TGTGCCAGCAGCAAGGACAGGGGGCGAGACTATGGCTACACCTTC. Translating gives CASSKDRGRDYGYTF.

The chain joins TRBV19 to TRBJ2-7; 7 positions match TRBD2. J was trimmed by 2 bases and V by 4 bases; bases with no gene match: 8. The CDR3 totals 15 residues. The germline CDR1 and CDR2 sequences are LNHDA and SQIVND (reference sequence). Here the CDR3 reads CASSTQTSSAYEQYF. The CDR3 DNA sequence: TGTGCCAGTAGTACCCAGACTAGCAGCGCCTACGAGCAGTACTTC.

CDR3 sequence (DNA): TGTGCCAGCAGCCAAGATCTCGCGACGTCGGGTGAGCAGTTCTTC. It codes for CASSQDLATSGEQFF. The rearrangement joins TRBV3-1 (or the pseudogene TRBV3-2) to TRBJ2-1; D is ambiguous. Germline V gene lookup returns CDR1 LGHDT and CDR2 YNNKEL (reference sequence). V gave up 0 bases and J gave up 9 bases, with 15 bases separating them. This CDR3 comprises 15 residues.